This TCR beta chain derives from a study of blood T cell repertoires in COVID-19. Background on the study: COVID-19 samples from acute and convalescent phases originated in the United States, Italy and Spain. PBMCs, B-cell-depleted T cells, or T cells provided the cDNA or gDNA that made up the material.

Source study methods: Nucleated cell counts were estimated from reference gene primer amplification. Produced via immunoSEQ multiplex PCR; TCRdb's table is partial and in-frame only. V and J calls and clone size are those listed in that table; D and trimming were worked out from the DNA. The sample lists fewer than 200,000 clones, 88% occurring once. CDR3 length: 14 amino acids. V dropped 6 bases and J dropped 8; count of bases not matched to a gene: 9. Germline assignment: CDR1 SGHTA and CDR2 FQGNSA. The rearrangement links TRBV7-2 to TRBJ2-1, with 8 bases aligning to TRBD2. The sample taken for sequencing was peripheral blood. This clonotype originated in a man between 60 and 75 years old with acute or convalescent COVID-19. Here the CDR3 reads CASRSGLASDEQFF. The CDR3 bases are TGTGCCAGCAGGTCCGGACTAGCCTCCGATGAGCAGTTCTTC.